Shown below are 23 T cell receptor beta chains from a single sample sequenced in a study of blood T cell repertoires in COVID-19. Sequencing used immunoSEQ multiplex PCR; TCRdb keeps in-frame clones, though not all of them. The sample carries around 270,000 clones, about 86% recorded once. The sequencing sample was made of peripheral blood. The receptors derive from a man in his thirties or forties with active or convalescent COVID-19.

The gene calls are TRBV4-2 and TRBJ1-1; possible D gene TRBD1, 6 bases. The CDR3 runs to 16 residues. CDR1 and CDR2 from the germline V gene are LGHNA and YNFKEQ. The ends were cut back, 0 bases at V and 1 base at J, with 12 bases in the middle. The CDR3 nucleotides are TGTGCCAGCAGCCAAGATCCAGACAGGCAGAACACTGAAGCTTTCTTT. Translated: CASSQDPDRQNTEAFF.

Details on this clone: One junction end disagrees with the germline gene, perhaps due to a read error. The rearrangement links TRBV6-1 to TRBJ2-1; TRBD1 matches 9 bases. The CDR3 contains 15 residues. Germline V lookup: CDR1 MNHNS, CDR2 SASEGT. The CDR3 DNA follows: TGTGCCAGCAGGGAAGGACAGGGGTTTTACAATGAGCAGTTCTTC. Amino acids: CASREGQGFYNEQFF.

V and J are TRBV7-2 and TRBJ2-2; 12 bases agree with TRBD2. The CDR3 sequence is 16 residues long. Germline assignment: CDR1 SGHTA and CDR2 FQGNSA. V shed 5 bases, J shed 3 bases, and the junction held 4 bases outside the gene matches. The CDR3 loop is CASSRTSGVDTGELFF. As DNA, the CDR3 is TGTGCCAGCAGCAGGACTAGCGGGGTGGACACCGGGGAGCTGTTTTTT. The full variable domain, in which reference TRBV7-2 and TRBJ2-2 provide the parts outside the CDR3, is GAGVSQSPSNKVTEKGKDVELRCDPISGHTALYWYRQSLGQGLEFLIYFQGNSAPDKSGLPSDRFSAERTGGSVSTLTIQRTQQEDSAVYLCASSRTSGVDTGELFFGEGSRLTVL.

The rearrangement links TRBV6-1 to TRBJ2-5; 9 bases fit TRBD2. The germline gives CDR1 MNHNS, CDR2 SASEGT. The CDR3 sequence is 15 residues long. V was clipped by 3 bases and J by 5 bases; unmatched bases: 7. The CDR3: CASSDQGLAMETQYF. CDR3 coding DNA: TGTGCCAGCAGTGACCAAGGACTAGCGATGGAGACCCAGTACTTC.

The chain employs TRBV3-1 (or the pseudogene TRBV3-2) and TRBJ1-6; no reliable D call. V dropped 4 bases and J dropped 8 bases, with 9 bases sitting between them. The CDR3 length is 13 residues. Per germline, CDR1 LGHDT and CDR2 YNNKEL (reference sequence). The DNA for the CDR3 is TGTGCCAGCAGCCCCTTTAGCGATTCACCCCTCCACTTT. Translated, it gives CASSPFSDSPLHF.

The chain combines TRBV7-9 with TRBJ2-5; 11 bases line up with TRBD2. Germline CDR1 is SEHNR and CDR2 is FQNEAQ (reference sequence). The ends lost 5 bases at V and 5 bases at J; junction bases unmatched: 4. CDR3 size: 14 residues. Here the CDR3 DNA reads TGTGCCAGCAGCCCTAGCGGGGGGCTCGAGACCCAGTACTTC. Protein: CASSPSGGLETQYF.

The chain combines TRBV25-1 with TRBJ1-1; D is perhaps TRBD1 (5 bases). This CDR3 has 14 residues. CDR1 MGHDK and CDR2 SYGVNS come from the germline V gene. V was trimmed by 8 bases and J by 2 bases, leaving 15 bases between them. This chain's CDR3 is CASVGGAPNTEAFF. CDR3 nucleotides: TGTGCCAGCGTAGGCGGGGCACCCAACACTGAAGCTTTCTTT.

A few counts support this clone. The chain joins TRBV12-5 to TRBJ1-5; D is undetermined. Trimming removed 2 bases at V and 4 bases at J, with 12 bases between. The CDR3 consists of 15 residues. Germline lookup yields CDR1 LGHNT and CDR2 FRNRAP. The CDR3 DNA reads as TGTGCTAGTGGTTTGTTTCAGACACAGAATCAGCCCCAGCATTTT. Amino acids: CASGLFQTQNQPQHF.

The J gene is TRBJ1-1, the V gene TRBV14; 7 positions agree with TRBD1. Looked up from germline, CDR1 is SGHDN and CDR2 is FVKESK. The V gene end was trimmed by 8 bases and the J gene end by 6 bases; junction bases not matched to a gene: 9. The CDR3 totals 13 residues. Here the CDR3 reads CASRRQGVSEAFF. Written as DNA, the CDR3 is TGTGCCAGCCGCCGACAGGGTGTATCTGAAGCTTTCTTT.

This clone has only one observation. This sequence joins TRBV7-2 and TRBJ2-4, with 8 bases aligning to TRBD2. Germline V gene lookup returns CDR1 SGHTA and CDR2 FQGNSA. The CDR3 totals 15 residues. V dropped 5 bases and J dropped 8; count of bases not matched to a gene: 11. As DNA, the CDR3 is TGTGCCAGCAGCCAAGTCGGGGGGGCCGCGGACATTCAGTACTTC. It specifies CASSQVGGAADIQYF.

J is TRBJ2-5 and V is TRBV18, with D possibly being TRBD1 (6 bases). V was shortened by 0 bases and J by 4 bases, with 9 bases between the two germline ends. Germline CDR1 reads KGHSH; CDR2 reads LQKENI. The CDR3 is 14 residues long. CDR3 in amino acids: CASSPPAGVETQYF. CDR3 nucleotides: TGTGCCAGCTCACCACCAGCAGGGGTAGAGACCCAGTACTTC.

This chain connects TRBV6-5 to TRBJ1-2; a weak D match, TRBD1 (6 bases). The germline V gene encodes CDR1 MNHEY and CDR2 SVGAGI. With 6 bases removed from V and 6 bases from J, the gap between germline ends came to 8 bases. The CDR3 has 11 residues. CDR3 residues: CASSHRDGYTF. Written as DNA, the CDR3 is TGTGCCAGCAGCCACAGGGATGGCTACACCTTC.

The rearrangement joins TRBV7-7 to TRBJ2-1, with 13 bases identical to TRBD2. V was clipped by 5 bases and J by 4 bases; unmatched bases: 5. This CDR3 has 16 residues. CDR1 and CDR2 (germline): SSHAT, FNYEAQ (reference sequence). This CDR3 is CASSTRGLAGYNEQFF. The DNA of the CDR3 is TGTGCCAGCAGCACCCGGGGACTAGCGGGGTACAATGAGCAGTTCTTC.

The CDR3, as DNA: TGTGCCAGCAGCCCAACTAGCGGGGGTGTCATCCAGTACTTC. Encoded protein: CASSPTSGGVIQYF. The chain recombines TRBV7-2 with TRBJ2-5; 11 bases match TRBD2. The CDR3 length is 14 residues. Germline CDR1 is SGHTA and CDR2 is FQGNSA. The V gene end was trimmed by 5 bases and the J gene end by 10 bases; junction bases not matched to a gene: 9.

The chain joins TRBV5-1 to TRBJ2-1, with 10 bases matching TRBD2. Trimming removed 2 bases from V and 9 bases from J; junction bases left unmatched: 8. The CDR3 is 15 residues long. The V gene's germline CDR1 is SGHRS and CDR2 YFSETQ. In nucleotides, the CDR3 is TGCGCCAGCAGCTTAGAAGCGGGGGGGCATTTTGAGCAGTTCTTC. Residues: CASSLEAGGHFEQFF. Together with reference TRBV5-1 and TRBJ2-1, the CDR3 gives the full variable domain: KAGVTQTPRYLIKTRGQQVTLSCSPISGHRSVSWYQQTPGQGLQFLFEYFSETQRNKGNFPGRFSGRQFSNSRSEMNVSTLELGDSALYLCASSLEAGGHFEQFFGPGTRLTVL.

The chain uses TRBV7-3 and TRBJ2-1; tentatively, D is TRBD1 (6 bases). Germline loops: CDR1 SGHTA, CDR2 FQGTGA. V gave up 1 base and J gave up 4 bases, with 11 bases separating them. The CDR3 extends over 15 amino acids. In DNA form, the CDR3 reads TGTGCCAGCAGCTTAAGTGGGGGCCAATACAATGAGCAGTTCTTC. Amino acids: CASSLSGGQYNEQFF.

The V and J genes are TRBV15 and TRBJ1-5, with D possibly being TRBD1 (6 bases). CDR3 length: 16 amino acids. CDR1 and CDR2 from the germline V gene are LNHNV and YYDKDF (reference sequence). V was trimmed by 5 bases and J by 2 bases, leaving 16 bases between them. The CDR3 bases are TGTGCCACCAGCGTTCTCGCTGGGGGCCGCAATCAGCCCCAGCATTTT. Translated, it gives CATSVLAGGRNQPQHF.

The chain links TRBV7-9 to TRBJ2-1, with 8 positions matching TRBD2. The germline CDR1 and CDR2 sequences are SEHNR and FQNEAQ (reference sequence). This CDR3 is built from 15 residues. With 3 bases clipped from V and 4 bases from J, the junction kept 5 bases outside the gene matches. This CDR3 reads CASSFRTSHYNEQFF. The DNA of the CDR3 is TGTGCCAGCAGCTTTAGGACTAGCCATTACAATGAGCAGTTCTTC.

The V and J genes are TRBV6-1 and TRBJ2-1; TRBD1 matches at 9 bases. The V segment lost 2 bases and the J segment 0 bases; nucleotides outside the gene matches: 11. Germline-derived CDR1 and CDR2 are MNHNS and SASEGT. The CDR3 covers 19 residues. The DNA of the CDR3 is TGTGCCAGCAGTGAACCCACAGGGGGCAAGGGGAGCTCCTACAATGAGCAGTTCTTC. Residues: CASSEPTGGKGSSYNEQFF.

The chain couples TRBV4-1 to TRBJ2-7; the match to TRBD1 covers 10 bases. The V and J ends lost 2 bases and 6 bases, in that order; junction bases with no gene match: 7. The germline gives CDR1 MGHRA, CDR2 YSYEKL. The CDR3 covers 15 residues. The CDR3, as DNA: TGCGCCAGCAGCCAAACCGGGACAGGGGTTTCCGAGCAGTACTTC. Translated, it gives CASSQTGTGVSEQYF.

This chain joins TRBV9 and TRBJ1-2, with TRBD1 as a possible D gene (6 bases). The CDR3 is 15 residues long. Germline CDR1 and CDR2: SGDLS and YYNGEE. The germline V and J ends were trimmed by 4 bases and 8 bases, with 21 bases remaining between them. DNA for the CDR3: TGTGCCAGCAGCCCAGACAGGACGGGGGGTTGGGGCTACACCTTC. This encodes CASSPDRTGGWGYTF. Supplemented by reference TRBV9 and TRBJ1-2, the full variable domain reads DSGVTQTPKHLITATGQRVTLRCSPRSGDLSVYWYQQSLDQGLQFLIQYYNGEERAKGNILERFSAQQFPDLHSELNLSSLELGDSALYFCASSPDRTGGWGYTFGSGTRLTVV.

This sequence joins TRBV12-3 or TRBV12-4 and TRBJ1-1; a possible D gene is TRBD1 (5 bases). The CDR3 covers 13 residues. The germline V and J ends were trimmed by 6 bases and 3 bases, with 11 bases remaining between them. CDR3 sequence (DNA): TGTGCCAGCAGCAAGGGGTCGGACACTGAAGCTTTCTTT. Residues: CASSKGSDTEAFF.

The chain carries TRBV15 and TRBJ1-2; D is undetermined. CDR1 and CDR2 (germline): LNHNV, YYDKDF (reference sequence). The CDR3 loop spans 14 amino acids. V was trimmed by 0 bases and J by 2 bases, leaving 7 bases between them. For the CDR3, the DNA is TGTGCCACCAGCAGAGAAATGAGAAACTATGGCTACACCTTC. Translation: CATSREMRNYGYTF.